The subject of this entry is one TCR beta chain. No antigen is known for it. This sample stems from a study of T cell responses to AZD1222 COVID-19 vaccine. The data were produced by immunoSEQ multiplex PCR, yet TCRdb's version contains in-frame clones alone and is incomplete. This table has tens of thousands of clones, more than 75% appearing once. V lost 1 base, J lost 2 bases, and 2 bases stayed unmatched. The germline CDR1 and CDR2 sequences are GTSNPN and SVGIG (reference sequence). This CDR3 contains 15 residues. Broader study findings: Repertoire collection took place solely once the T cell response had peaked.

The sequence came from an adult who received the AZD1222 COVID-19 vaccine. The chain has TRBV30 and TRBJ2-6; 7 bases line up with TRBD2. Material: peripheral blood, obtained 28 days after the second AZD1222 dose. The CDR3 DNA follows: TGTGCCTGGAGTGCCACTAGCGCTGGGGCCAACGTCCTGACTTTC. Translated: CAWSATSAGANVLTF.